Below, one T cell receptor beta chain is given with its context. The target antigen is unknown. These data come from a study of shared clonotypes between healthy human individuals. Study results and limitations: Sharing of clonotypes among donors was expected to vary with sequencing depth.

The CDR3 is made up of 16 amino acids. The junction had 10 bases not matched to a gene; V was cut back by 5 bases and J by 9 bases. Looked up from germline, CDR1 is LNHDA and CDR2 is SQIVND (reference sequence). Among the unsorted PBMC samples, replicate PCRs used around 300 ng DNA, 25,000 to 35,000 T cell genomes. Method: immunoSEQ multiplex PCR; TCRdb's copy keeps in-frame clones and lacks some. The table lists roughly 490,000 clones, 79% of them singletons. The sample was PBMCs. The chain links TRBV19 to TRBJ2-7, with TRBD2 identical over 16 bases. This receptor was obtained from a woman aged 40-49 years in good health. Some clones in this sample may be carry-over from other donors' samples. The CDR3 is CASSSGLAGGPSGQYF. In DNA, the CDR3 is TGTGCCAGTAGTTCGGGACTAGCGGGAGGGCCTAGCGGGCAGTACTTC.